The 26 T cell receptor beta chains given below trace back to one sample, sequenced in a study of cytomegalovirus exposure and HLA in healthy donors. This PCR relied on a set of 60 Vbeta primers and 13 Jbeta primers. This table comes from immunoSEQ multiplex PCR, and its TCRdb copy is limited to in-frame clones, with some not included. The sample has 150,000 to 200,000 clones; under 70% are singletons. The sequenced sample consisted of PBMCs. Receptors originate from a woman aged 35 to 49 in good health and CMV-seropositive.

The chain recombines TRBV27 with TRBJ2-7, with 9 bases aligning to TRBD2. The CDR3 has 14 residues. The V segment lost 7 bases and the J segment 10 bases; nucleotides outside the gene matches: 14. Germline V gene lookup returns CDR1 MNHEY and CDR2 SMNVEV (reference sequence). The CDR3 is CASKLGGLASAQYF. CDR3 in DNA: TGTGCCAGCAAATTGGGGGGACTAGCAAGCGCTCAGTACTTC.

The gene calls are TRBV27 and TRBJ2-1, with 12 bases that match TRBD2. J lost 10 bases, V lost 5 bases, and 9 bases had no gene match. This CDR3 contains 15 residues. CDR1 and CDR2 from the germline V gene are MNHEY and SMNVEV (reference sequence). Here the CDR3 DNA reads TGTGCCAGCAGTCGACTAGCGGGAGTAGCGGGGGAGCAGTTCTTC. It yields the protein CASSRLAGVAGEQFF.

The chain is built from TRBV11-2 and TRBJ2-1; 9 bases line up with TRBD2. V shed 7 bases, J shed 0 bases, and the junction held 1 base outside the gene matches. CDR3 length equals 14 residues. CDR1 SGHAT and CDR2 FQNNGV come from the germline V gene. CDR3: CASKLAGSYNEQFF. The CDR3, as DNA: TGTGCCAGCAAACTAGCGGGCTCCTACAATGAGCAGTTCTTC.

The chain links TRBV10-3 to TRBJ1-2; D is perhaps TRBD1 (6 bases). Germline CDR1 is ENHRY and CDR2 is SYGVKD. The CDR3 runs to 13 residues. With 4 bases removed from V and 0 bases from J, the gap between germline ends came to 6 bases. The CDR3 loop is CAISGTANYGYTF. CDR3 nucleotides: TGTGCCATCAGTGGGACAGCTAACTATGGCTACACCTTC.

This clone has only one observation. V is TRBV5-1 and J is TRBJ2-7, with D possibly matching TRBD2 (5 bases). CDR3 length: 11 amino acids. The V end was cut by 4 bases, the J end by 4 bases, with 6 bases between. Germline V CDR1 and CDR2: SGHRS, YFSETQ. CDR3 in DNA: TGCGCCAGCAGCGGGGAGTACGAGCAGTACTTC. It specifies CASSGEYEQYF.

This clone has more than one count but fewer than ten. This chain's CDR3 is CASSSGTGGQYF. The CDR3 DNA reads TGTGCCAGCAGCTCCGGGACAGGGGGGCAGTATTTT. V gene TRBV11-3 combines with J gene TRBJ2-3, with 11 positions matching TRBD1. Germline loops: CDR1 SGHNT, CDR2 YENEEA. The V gene end was trimmed by 4 bases and the J gene end by 11 bases; junction bases not matched to a gene: 2. CDR3 length: 12 residues.

As to this clone: At one boundary the junction diverges from the germline segment, which might be a read error. V usage is TRBV7-9 and J usage is TRBJ2-7; 7 bases map to TRBD1. In germline, CDR1 is SEHNR, CDR2 FQNEAQ (reference sequence). The CDR3 contains 15 residues. CDR3 sequence: CSSSLLQGVSYEQYF. The CDR3 DNA reads TGTTCCAGCAGCTTATTGCAGGGGGTCTCCTACGAGCAGTACTTC.

This clone appeared a few times. The genes are TRBV5-6 and TRBJ2-7; TRBD1 agrees at 9 bases. Trimming cost V 4 bases and J 4 bases; bases outside gene matches: 3. The germline V gene has CDR1 SGHDT and CDR2 YYEEEE. CDR3 size: 13 residues. The CDR3 DNA reads as TGTGCCAGCAGCCCGGACAGGGGATACGAGCAGTACTTC. Protein: CASSPDRGYEQYF.

The CDR3 loop reads CATYYTGALVTEAFF. In DNA form, the CDR3 reads TGTGCCACCTATTATACAGGGGCGTTGGTCACTGAAGCTTTCTTT. The V and J genes are TRBV6-6 and TRBJ1-1; TRBD1 matches at 7 bases. The V gene end was trimmed by 10 bases and the J gene end by 4 bases; junction bases not matched to a gene: 15. The CDR3 length is 15 residues. Germline lookup yields CDR1 MNHNY and CDR2 SVGAGI (reference sequence).

The chain links TRBV20-1 to TRBJ1-2; TRBD1 is a possible D gene (5 bases). The CDR3 runs 11 residues. Germline V gives CDR1 DFQATT, CDR2 SNEGSKA (reference sequence). V shed 5 bases and J shed 8 bases, with 12 bases lying between them. As DNA, the CDR3 is TGCAGTGCTGGACATAAAGAGGGCTACACCTTC. It translates to CSAGHKEGYTF.

This rearrangement joins TRBV5-1 to TRBJ2-2, with D possibly being TRBD2 (6 bases). Germline lookup yields CDR1 SGHRS and CDR2 YFSETQ. The CDR3 is made up of 15 amino acids. V dropped 0 bases and J dropped 3 bases, with 9 bases sitting between them. CDR3 DNA: TGCGCCAGCAGCTTGGTGGAGCGGGACACCGGGGAGCTGTTTTTT. As protein: CASSLVERDTGELFF. The variable domain in full, completed from reference TRBV5-1 and TRBJ2-2, reads KAGVTQTPRYLIKTRGQQVTLSCSPISGHRSVSWYQQTPGQGLQFLFEYFSETQRNKGNFPGRFSGRQFSNSRSEMNVSTLELGDSALYLCASSLVERDTGELFFGEGSRLTVL.

About this clone itself: Germline and junction disagree at one end, which may indicate a read error. The chain joins TRBV5-1 to TRBJ2-7, with a tentative D call TRBD1 (5 bases). In germline, CDR1 is SGHRS, CDR2 YFSETQ. The CDR3 has 14 amino acids. CDR3 sequence reads: CARSLVVDTGEQYF. The CDR3 DNA follows: TGCGCCCGCAGCTTGGTGGTGGATACAGGCGAGCAGTACTTC.

The CDR3 DNA reads as TGTGCCAGCAGCTTTAGGACTTCCGGGAGCAATGAGCAGTTCTTC. Encoded protein: CASSFRTSGSNEQFF. V and J are TRBV13 and TRBJ2-1; D perhaps matches TRBD2 (6 bases). From germline, CDR1 is PRHDT and CDR2 FYEKMQ (reference sequence). Trimming left V 3 bases short and J 6 bases short, with 15 bases between. The CDR3 is 15 amino acids.

The rearrangement links TRBV5-8 to TRBJ1-2; weak D call: TRBD1 (6 bases). The CDR3 totals 14 residues. Germline-derived CDR1 and CDR2 are SGHTS and YDEGEE. V lost 3 bases and J lost 1, with 10 bases in between. The CDR3 DNA reads TGTGCCAGCAGCTGGGACATAAGTAACTATGGCTACACCTTC. Its protein product is CASSWDISNYGYTF.

This clone came up a few times. The CDR3 bases are TGCGCCAGCAGCCAAGGCCTAGGCTATGGCTACACCTTC. This codes for CASSQGLGYGYTF. This chain uses TRBV4-3 with TRBJ1-2; D remains ambiguous. Germline V lookup: CDR1 LGHNA, CDR2 YSLEER. The length of the CDR3 is 13 residues. With 1 base removed from V and 4 bases from J, the gap between germline ends came to 7 bases.

With regard to this clone: The sample holds other DNA sequences that translate to the same CDR3. V is TRBV4-3 and J is TRBJ1-5, with a tentative D call TRBD1 (6 bases). CDR1 is LGHNA, CDR2 YSLEER, per germline. V lost 0 bases to trimming and J lost 2 bases, with 8 bases between them. The CDR3 runs 15 residues. CDR3 protein: CASSQDKGGNQPQHF. DNA for the CDR3: TGCGCCAGCAGCCAAGATAAGGGGGGCAATCAGCCCCAGCATTTT.

This clone has only a few counts. CDR3 bases: TGTGCCAGCAGCGTTTCTAGCGGGAGGCGGGGAGATACGCAGTATTTT. Translated: CASSVSSGRRGDTQYF. V gene TRBV9 combines with J gene TRBJ2-3; 11 bases are shared with TRBD2. The CDR3 consists of 16 residues. Germline V gene data show CDR1 as SGDLS and CDR2 as YYNGEE. Losses at the gene ends were 2 bases for V and 5 bases for J; bases not matched to a gene: 7.

This clone has more than one count but fewer than ten. J is TRBJ1-4 and V is TRBV5-1, with D hard to call. Germline V gene data show CDR1 as SGHRS and CDR2 as YFSETQ. This CDR3 spans 16 amino acids. The V gene lost 3 bases and the J gene lost 0 bases, with 12 bases spanning the gap. The CDR3: CASSSLGRATNEKLFF. The DNA of the CDR3 is TGCGCCAGCAGCTCTCTCGGGAGAGCAACTAATGAAAAACTGTTTTTT.

The rearrangement links TRBV28 to TRBJ2-2; 8 bases align to TRBD1. The CDR3 is 18 residues long. V trimming: 4 bases; J trimming: 5 bases; junction bases outside the gene matches: 15. Germline loops: CDR1 MDHEN, CDR2 SYDVKM. The CDR3 nucleotides read TGTGCCAGCAGTTCCCCAGGCCAGACAGGGGAGGTGACCGGGGAGCTGTTTTTT. The encoded protein is CASSSPGQTGEVTGELFF.

This clone was counted at least ten times. This CDR3 is CASSLGPGLAGEQYF. CDR3 in DNA: TGCGCCAGCAGCTTGGGGCCGGGACTAGCCGGGGAGCAGTACTTC. This chain links TRBV5-1 with TRBJ2-7; TRBD2 agrees at 9 bases. Trimming took 0 bases from V and 7 from J; bases not matched to a gene: 8. In germline, CDR1 is SGHRS, CDR2 YFSETQ. The CDR3 covers 15 residues.

Only one count was recorded for this clone. The J gene is TRBJ2-5, the V gene TRBV18; 7 bases align to TRBD1. The germline V gene encodes CDR1 KGHSH and CDR2 LQKENI. This CDR3 has 13 residues. Losses at the gene ends were 4 bases for V and 3 bases for J; bases not matched to a gene: 2. CDR3 in amino acids: CASSRGQEETQYF. The CDR3 DNA is TGTGCCAGCTCACGAGGACAGGAAGAGACCCAGTACTTC. Using reference TRBV18 and TRBJ2-5 for the parts outside the CDR3, the full variable domain is NAGVMQNPRHLVRRRGQEARLRCSPMKGHSHVYWYRQLPEEGLKFMVYLQKENIIDESGMPKERFSAEFPKEGPSILRIQQVVRGDSAAYFCASSRGQEETQYFGPGTRLLVL.

The chain joins TRBV7-9 to TRBJ1-6; no clear D. V gave up 3 bases and J gave up 9 bases, with 9 bases separating them. The CDR3 extends over 13 amino acids. Germline V CDR1 and CDR2: SEHNR, FQNEAQ (reference sequence). In nucleotides, the CDR3 is TGTGCCAGCAGCTTCGGGATGCCTTCACCCCTCCACTTT. Its translation: CASSFGMPSPLHF.

This clone was detected only a few times. The chain recombines TRBV5-4 with TRBJ1-1; D possibly corresponds to TRBD1 (6 bases). Germline CDR1 reads SGHNT; CDR2 reads YYREEE (reference sequence). Trimming took off 3 bases at V and 2 bases at J, with 14 bases between the two ends. The CDR3 is 15 amino acids. The CDR3 is CASSSGHLINTEAFF. CDR3 DNA sequence: TGTGCCAGCAGCTCGGGACACCTTATCAACACTGAAGCTTTCTTT.

This chain joins TRBV11-2 and TRBJ1-5; TRBD1 matches at 8 bases. Germline V gene sequence: CDR1 SGHAT, CDR2 FQNNGV. The V segment lost 5 bases and the J segment 3 bases; nucleotides outside the gene matches: 6. This CDR3 has 15 residues. CDR3 coding DNA: TGTGCCAGCAGCACACACAGGGGGGACAATCAGCCCCAGCATTTT. Its protein is CASSTHRGDNQPQHF.

Of note for this clone: Compared with germline, one end of the junction differs, possibly owing to a read error. The genes are TRBV6-5 and TRBJ1-4, with a possible D match to TRBD1 (5 bases). Germline-derived CDR1 and CDR2 are MNHEY and SVGAGI. This CDR3 region has 16 residues. CDR3 in amino acids: CASSFGNSGTNEKLCF. For the CDR3, the DNA is TGTGCCAGCAGTTTCGGGAATTCTGGGACTAATGAAAAACTGTGTTTT.

The rearrangement links TRBV5-1 to TRBJ2-3, with 10 nucleotides matching TRBD2. There are 16 residues in the CDR3. V was clipped by 4 bases and J by 2 bases; unmatched bases: 7. Germline V gives CDR1 SGHRS, CDR2 YFSETQ. The CDR3 region is CASSLLAGGLTDTQYF. CDR3 DNA sequence: TGCGCCAGCAGCCTATTAGCGGGGGGCCTCACAGATACGCAGTATTTT.